Listed here are 14 T cell receptor beta chains from one sample, sequenced in a study of CD8+ T cells in alopecia areata (dated by TCRdb to 2016 to 2019). Receptor amplification or capture employed the immunoSEQ multiplex PCR assay. RNA was extracted from all samples and reverse transcribed into cDNA as template for TCR sequencing. TCRdb obtained this table from immuneACCESS and retained in-frame rearrangements with V and J assigned. These tables miss some clones; where compared with another copy, unresolved V genes account for less than half of the shortfall, and the remainder is unexplained. In this sample the table shows around 100,000 clones, and no singletons are among them. Together, the top ten hold roughly a fifth of the sample. Sequencing was performed on lesional skin. The receptors come from a C3H/HeJ mouse with alopecia areata. The haplotype of this strain at the MHC is H2-k.

This clone was recorded a few times. Here the gene names and germline are mouse. With the read ending 4 residues before the CDR3 end, the germline J gene is used to fill in that end. This specimen includes other DNA sequences encoding the same CDR3. V is TRBV1 and J is TRBJ2-4, with TRBD1 matching 9 bases. In germline, CDR1 is NSQYPW, CDR2 LRSPGD (reference sequence). This CDR3 region has 12 residues. Incomplete CDR3 DNA: TGCACCTGCAGTACAGGGGGCAAC. Translated: CTCSTGGN. The CDR3 in full is CTCSTGGNTLYF.

Regarding this clone: Gene names refer to mouse genes. The missing CDR3 end, 4 residues past where the read stops, is filled in from the germline J gene. J is TRBJ2-7 and V is TRBV13-1; 10 nucleotides align to TRBD2. Germline CDR1 reads NSHNY; CDR2 reads SYGAGN. The CDR3 sequence is 14 residues long. The sequenced CDR3 bases are TGTGCCAGCAGTGGGGGACTGGGGCCGTAT. It encodes CASSGGLGPY. The full CDR3 is CASSGGLGPYEQYF.

In regard to this clone: Genes and germline are mouse. Read sequence stops 4 residues before the CDR3 end, and the germline J gene provides the missing end. This chain joins TRBV13-3 and TRBJ2-5; perhaps TRBD2 as D (5 bases). CDR1 is NNHDY, CDR2 SYVADS, per germline. V was pared by 2 bases and J by 2 bases, with 9 bases between. CDR3 length: 14 amino acids. CDR3 DNA (partial): TGTGCCAGCAGTGAAACTGGAATCCAAGAC. Protein product: CASSETGIQD. The full-length CDR3 reads as CASSETGIQDTQYF.

This clone was observed a few times. Gene names and germline refer to mouse. The CDR3 end falls 4 residues outside the read, so it is completed with the germline J gene. V gene TRBV19 combines with J gene TRBJ2-7, with a possible D match to TRBD2 (5 bases). Per the germline V gene, CDR1 is FNHDT and CDR2 is SITEND (reference sequence). This CDR3 contains 13 residues. V lost 4 bases to trimming and J lost 0 bases, with 8 bases between them. Partial CDR3 DNA: TGTGCCAGCAGTCCCTGGGCCTCCTAT. It translates to CASSPWASY. The CDR3 in its entirety is CASSPWASYEQYF. Filled out from reference TRBV19 and TRBJ2-7, the complete variable domain reads GGIITQTPKFLIGQEGQKLTLKCQQNFNHDTMYWYRQDSGKGLRLIYYSITENDLQKGDLSEGYDASREKKSSFSLTVTSAQKNEMAVFLCASSPWASYEQYFGPGTRLTVL.

About this clone: These gene names are mouse names. The read ends 4 residues early relative to the CDR3; the germline J gene fills the gap. This chain joins TRBV13-3 and TRBJ2-1; 8 nucleotides align to TRBD2. V dropped 1 base and J dropped 1; count of bases not matched to a gene: 4. The CDR3 contains 16 residues. The germline V gene encodes CDR1 NNHDY and CDR2 SYVADS. The CDR3 protein is CASSDPYWGNYAEQFF. The DNA read from the CDR3 is TGTGCCAGCAGTGATCCCTACTGGGGGAACTATGCT.

This clone came up a few times. Genes and germline are mouse. The read comes to an end 4 residues before the CDR3 does, leaving the germline J gene to fill in the end. The chain joins TRBV31 to TRBJ2-5; 11 bases align to TRBD1. The germline V gene has CDR1 GKSSPN and CDR2 SITVG. This CDR3 has 15 amino acids. Here the CDR3 reads CAWSLPGQGEDTQYF. The part of the CDR3 DNA that was read is TGTGCCTGGAGCCTTCCGGGACAGGGGGAAGAC.

This clone was found a few times. Gene names refer to mouse genes. The read halts 4 residues ahead of the CDR3 end, with the missing end drawn from the germline J gene. The chain recombines TRBV19 with TRBJ1-1; 7 bases are shared with TRBD1. Germline CDR1 is FNHDT and CDR2 is SITEND (reference sequence). V shed 4 bases and J 4 bases; nucleotides not matched to a gene: 7. The CDR3 has 14 amino acids. CDR3 bases read: TGTGCCAGCAGTCTCGCAGGGGGTGGCACA. This encodes CASSLAGGGT. The entire CDR3 sequence reads CASSLAGGGTEVFF.

This clone came up a few times. Gene names refer to mouse genes. The CDR3 goes on 4 residues after the read ends, and that part is filled in from the germline J gene. V and J are TRBV13-3 and TRBJ1-2; 7 bases are shared with TRBD1. J lost 4 bases, V lost 4 bases, and 4 bases had no gene match. CDR3 size: 13 residues. Germline loops: CDR1 NNHDY, CDR2 SYVADS. The CDR3 DNA, read in part, is TGTGCCAGCAGTCATGACAGGGCCTCC. Protein sequence: CASSHDRAS. Given in full, the CDR3 is CASSHDRASDYTF.

In regard to this clone: Mouse gene names apply. Read sequence stops 4 residues before the CDR3 end, and the germline J gene provides the missing end. V and J are TRBV12-1 and TRBJ2-1; D remains unclear. The V end was cut by 0 bases, the J end by 3 bases, with 5 bases between. Germline values: CDR1 SGHSN, CDR2 HYEKVE. This CDR3 has 13 amino acids. The sequenced CDR3 bases are TGTGCCAGCTCTCTCAGTGGCTATGCT. It codes for CASSLSGYA. The full CDR3 sequence reads CASSLSGYAEQFF.

About this clone: Germline and genes here are mouse. The observed sequence ends 4 residues before the CDR3 terminus, with the missing tail filled in from the germline J gene. The V and J genes are TRBV13-2 and TRBJ1-1; tentative D call: TRBD1 (6 bases). Trimming left V 2 bases short and J 0 bases short, with 8 bases between. Germline CDR1 reads NNHNN; CDR2 reads SYGAGS (reference sequence). The CDR3 spans 14 residues. CDR3 amino acids: CASGENRANTEVFF. The covered CDR3 bases are TGTGCCAGCGGTGAAAACAGGGCAAACACA.

This clone appeared many times. Gene names and germline match the mouse. The read falls 4 residues short of the CDR3 end, and the missing part is taken from the germline J gene. V usage is TRBV13-3 and J usage is TRBJ2-7; TRBD2 matches 11 bases. The V and J ends lost 0 bases and 0 bases, in that order; junction bases with no gene match: 2. The CDR3 contains 16 residues. Germline V gene data show CDR1 as NNHDY and CDR2 as SYVADS. The CDR3 loop is CASSDEGTGGSYEQYF. The CDR3 DNA, read in part, is TGTGCCAGCAGTGATGAGGGGACTGGGGGCTCCTAT.

As concerns this clone: The gene names given are mouse names. The read falls 4 residues short of the CDR3 end, and the missing part is taken from the germline J gene. The chain couples TRBV13-2 to TRBJ2-5; maybe TRBD1 (5 bases). Trimming took off 0 bases at V and 1 base at J, with 6 bases between the two ends. This CDR3 has 14 residues. From germline, CDR1 is NNHNN and CDR2 SYGAGS (reference sequence). CDR3 DNA (partial): TGTGCCAGCGGTGATGGCAGGGACCAAGAC. Protein sequence: CASGDGRDQD. The complete CDR3 protein is CASGDGRDQDTQYF.

This clone was observed at least ten times. These gene names are mouse names. The read comes to an end 4 residues before the CDR3 does, leaving the germline J gene to fill in the end. V usage is TRBV1 and J usage is TRBJ1-1; 9 bases match TRBD1. Per the germline V gene, CDR1 is NSQYPW and CDR2 is LRSPGD (reference sequence). CDR3 length: 14 amino acids. Trimming at V came to 4 bases and at J to 4 bases, leaving 4 bases not matched to a gene. The sequenced CDR3 bases are TGCACCTGCAGTGTACAGGGGGCTGGCACA. Translating it yields CTCSVQGAGT. The CDR3 reads in full as CTCSVQGAGTEVFF.

This clone has only a few counts. Gene names and germline refer to mouse. The missing CDR3 end, 4 residues past where the read stops, is filled in from the germline J gene. The chain has TRBV1 and TRBJ1-1; 11 bases agree with TRBD1. This CDR3 spans 15 amino acids. Germline CDR1 and CDR2: NSQYPW and LRSPGD (reference sequence). J gave up 3 bases and V 3 bases, and 3 bases lay outside the gene matches. The CDR3: CTCSADRGPDTEVFF. The sequenced part of the CDR3 DNA is TGCACCTGCAGTGCGGACAGGGGGCCAGACACA. Supplemented by reference TRBV1 and TRBJ1-1, the full variable domain reads VTLLEQNPRWRLVPRGQAVNLRCILKNSQYPWMSWYQQDLQKQLQWLFTLRSPGDKEVKSLPGADYLATRVTDTELRLQVANMSQGRTLYCTCSADRGPDTEVFFGKGTRLTVV.